This TCR beta chain was obtained from a study of human T cells and chemical hapten exposure. Study-level background: In the approximately 26-week study, patients were dosed weekly with diphenylcyclopropenone on the scalp throughout. The patients were mostly female; they had alopecia areata, totalis or universalis.

Notes on the study in general: The study found that DPC sensitization did not change TCRs above 1 in 1000 frequency.

CDR3 length equals 16 residues. With 0 bases removed from V and 4 bases from J, the gap between germline ends came to 16 bases. Germline V gene lookup returns CDR1 MGHRA and CDR2 YSYEKL. The table lists this clonotype with a few counts. The antigen remains unidentified. Unique molecular identifiers were linked by the library to individual cDNA molecules. TCRdb redid the calling of the RACE reads with MiXCR, one entry per CDR3 protein. The sample lists 56,000 or so distinct CDR3 sequences, approximately 9.6% occurring once. As to time point: pre-sensitization, week 0. Treatment indicated: therapeutic diphenylcyclopropenone sensitization with weekly scalp DPC. The starting material, unfractionated whole blood, was used for total RNA extraction.

Material: whole blood, obtained in connection with sensitization to the hapten diphenylcyclopropenone (DPC). This sequence joins TRBV4-1 and TRBJ2-7; D may match TRBD1 or TRBD2 (5 bases each). The receptor was isolated from a woman aged 25 to 39 with alopecia areata. Some clones in this sample may be carry-over from other donors' samples. As DNA, the CDR3 is TGCGCCAGCAGCCAAGATCGGGTTCGAGGGGATTACGAGCAGTACTTC. Translated, it gives CASSQDRVRGDYEQYF.